The 16 T cell receptor beta chains in this list originate from one sample, sequenced in a study of OX40 agonist ivuxolimab in advanced cancers. Sequenced by immunoSEQ multiplex PCR; TCRdb stores in-frame clones only, minus some. The sample holds tens of thousands of clones, 89% seen once. The sequenced sample was CD4+ or CD8+ T cells sorted from blood, obtained in a trial of the OX40 agonist ivuxolimab. These receptors all stem from an adult with an advanced solid tumor such as melanoma, head and neck, liver or kidney cancer.

This chain joins TRBV10-3 and TRBJ2-3; no clear D. This CDR3 region has 15 residues. The germline gives CDR1 ENHRY, CDR2 SYGVKD. The ends were cut back, 6 bases at V and 4 bases at J, with 17 bases in the middle. CDR3 sequence (DNA): TGTGCCATCAGAAAGAGTGGGGAATTGGCAGATACGCAGTATTTT. This sequence encodes CAIRKSGELADTQYF.

The V and J genes are TRBV27 and TRBJ1-5, with D unclear. The CDR3 spans 13 residues. V was pared by 4 bases and J by 0 bases, with 4 bases between. Looked up from germline, CDR1 is MNHEY and CDR2 is SMNVEV (reference sequence). As DNA, the CDR3 is TGTGCCAGCAGTTCCTTTAGCAATCAGCCCCAGCATTTT. Translated, it gives CASSSFSNQPQHF.

The rearrangement links TRBV4-1 to TRBJ2-7, with D perhaps TRBD1 or TRBD2 (6 bases each). The CDR3 is made up of 16 amino acids. The V and J ends lost 3 bases and 3 bases respectively, with 18 bases between them. Germline V gene data show CDR1 as MGHRA and CDR2 as YSYEKL. The CDR3 reads CASSQPGAKQGYEQYF. CDR3 bases: TGCGCCAGCAGCCAGCCGGGGGCGAAACAGGGCTACGAGCAGTACTTC.

This chain connects TRBV11-2 to TRBJ2-1; 10 bases fit TRBD2. The J segment lost 6 bases and the V segment lost 1 base, leaving 6 bases of the junction unmatched. The CDR3 runs to 16 residues. Looked up from germline, CDR1 is SGHAT and CDR2 is FQNNGV. DNA of the CDR3: TGTGCCAGCAGCTTAGTTCGAGCGGGAGGGGGCAATGAGCAGTTCTTC. Its translation: CASSLVRAGGGNEQFF.

V usage is TRBV19 and J usage is TRBJ2-7, with no clear D. V was shortened by 2 bases and J by 2 bases, with 10 bases between the two germline ends. The length of the CDR3 is 14 residues. CDR1 is LNHDA and CDR2 is SQIVND in the germline V gene (reference sequence). The CDR3 DNA sequence: TGTGCCAGTAGTATAAGTCCAGGAGCCTACGAGCAGTACTTC. Its translation: CASSISPGAYEQYF.

The chain recombines TRBV27 with TRBJ2-7; D is unresolved. Trimming shortened V by 6 bases and J by 2 bases, and 14 bases separated the two germline ends. CDR3 length equals 14 residues. In germline, CDR1 is MNHEY, CDR2 SMNVEV (reference sequence). CDR3 region: CASRPSSSTYEQYF. CDR3 bases: TGTGCCAGCAGACCGAGCTCTTCTACCTACGAGCAGTACTTC.

This chain uses TRBV15 with TRBJ2-4; TRBD2 matches at 8 bases. CDR1 is LNHNV and CDR2 is YYDKDF in the germline V gene (reference sequence). The length of the CDR3 is 18 residues. Trimming at V came to 0 bases and at J to 7 bases, leaving 14 bases not matched to a gene. CDR3 sequence reads: CATSREVTGTSVENIQYF. CDR3 coding DNA: TGTGCCACCAGCAGAGAAGTTACCGGGACTAGTGTGGAGAACATTCAGTACTTC.

This chain joins TRBV18 and TRBJ2-3; maybe TRBD1 (6 bases). V was clipped by 1 base and J by 1 base, with 9 bases between them. The CDR3 runs to 15 residues. CDR1 is KGHSH and CDR2 is LQKENI in the germline V gene. The CDR3 spells CASSPRDTRTDTQYF. In DNA, the CDR3 is TGTGCCAGCTCACCACGGGACACACGCACAGATACGCAGTATTTT. Supplemented by reference TRBV18 and TRBJ2-3, the full variable domain reads NAGVMQNPRHLVRRRGQEARLRCSPMKGHSHVYWYRQLPEEGLKFMVYLQKENIIDESGMPKERFSAEFPKEGPSILRIQQVVRGDSAAYFCASSPRDTRTDTQYFGPGTRLTVL.

V is TRBV18 and J is TRBJ1-1, with a tentative D call TRBD1 (5 bases). With 5 bases removed from V and 1 base from J, the gap between germline ends came to 11 bases. The CDR3 sequence is 14 residues long. Germline V gene sequence: CDR1 KGHSH, CDR2 LQKENI. CDR3 sequence reads: CASSDTTGNTEAFF. The DNA of the CDR3 is TGTGCCAGCTCAGACACCACAGGGAACACTGAAGCTTTCTTT.

The V call is TRBV10-3, the J call TRBJ2-7, with 9 positions matching TRBD1. CDR3 size: 12 residues. V lost 6 bases to trimming and J lost 4 bases; unmatched junction nucleotides: 1. Germline V gene data show CDR1 as ENHRY and CDR2 as SYGVKD. The CDR3 region is CAIRDRGYEQYF. Written as DNA, the CDR3 is TGTGCCATCAGGGACAGGGGATACGAGCAGTACTTC.

The sample holds a few counts of this clone. V and J are TRBV7-2 and TRBJ1-5, with unresolved D. Trimming took off 5 bases at V and 3 bases at J, with 8 bases between the two ends. Germline values: CDR1 SGHTA, CDR2 FQGNSA. CDR3 length: 13 residues. Written as DNA, the CDR3 is TGTGCCAGCAGCCCGGCCAACAATCAGCCCCAGCATTTT. Amino acids: CASSPANNQPQHF.

This clone was detected only a few times. This rearrangement joins TRBV6-5 to TRBJ2-7; weak D call: TRBD1 (7 bases). Germline lookup yields CDR1 MNHEY and CDR2 SVGAGI. The CDR3 covers 15 residues. Trimming pared 2 bases from V and 0 bases from J, leaving 11 bases between. The DNA for the CDR3 is TGTGCCAGCAGTTACGGGCAGGGGGGCTCCTACGAGCAGTACTTC. It specifies CASSYGQGGSYEQYF.

The rearrangement links TRBV9 to TRBJ2-7, with D possibly being TRBD2 (6 bases). V gave up 4 bases and J gave up 5 bases, with 19 bases separating them. Looked up from germline, CDR1 is SGDLS and CDR2 is YYNGEE. The CDR3 consists of 15 residues. CDR3 DNA sequence: TGTGCCAGCAGCTCCCATTGGGGGAGGTCCAACGAGCAGTACTTC. The encoded protein is CASSSHWGRSNEQYF.

This rearrangement joins TRBV19 to TRBJ2-1, with D perhaps matching TRBD2 (5 bases). The germline V gene encodes CDR1 LNHDA and CDR2 SQIVND (reference sequence). This CDR3 is 15 amino acids long. Trimming removed 3 bases from V and 0 bases from J, with 9 bases in between. The CDR3 reads CASSISGNSYNEQFF. DNA for the CDR3: TGTGCCAGTAGTATTTCGGGGAACTCCTACAATGAGCAGTTCTTC. Complete variable domain (other parts from reference TRBV19 and TRBJ2-1): DGGITQSPKYLFRKEGQNVTLSCEQNLNHDAMYWYRQDPGQGLRLIYYSQIVNDFQKGDIAEGYSVSREKKESFPLTVTSAQKNPTAFYLCASSISGNSYNEQFFGPGTRLTVL.

This chain's CDR3 is CASSQILSASGNEQYF. CDR3 coding DNA: TGCGCCAGCAGCCAGATATTGTCTGCCAGCGGTAACGAGCAGTACTTC. The V call is TRBV4-3, the J call TRBJ2-7; possibly TRBD2 for D (5 bases). CDR1 is LGHNA, CDR2 YSLEER, per germline. This CDR3 region has 16 residues. V was clipped by 3 bases and J by 5 bases, with 20 bases between them.

This chain links TRBV10-3 with TRBJ2-1; TRBD1 aligns across 7 bases. The ends lost 2 bases at V and 0 bases at J; junction bases unmatched: 1. Germline loops: CDR1 ENHRY, CDR2 SYGVKD. The CDR3 extends over 15 amino acids. The CDR3 region has the DNA TGTGCCATCAGTGAGGGGACAGCCTCCTACAATGAGCAGTTCTTC. Translating gives CAISEGTASYNEQFF.